This T cell receptor (beta chain) was profiled in a study of T cells in localized non-small cell lung cancer. Whole-study findings and limits: Higher blood T cell density tracked longer overall survival. Sequencing covered just one tumor region, so heterogeneity cannot be ruled out.

CDR1 and CDR2 (germline): KGHSH, LQKENI. The CDR3 length is 19 residues. Sequencing used immunoSEQ multiplex PCR; TCRdb keeps in-frame clones, though not all of them. The repertoire holds roughly 35,000 clones, with approximately 89% as singletons. This clone has a single count. Antigen unknown. The junction shows a germline mismatch at one end, possibly a read error. V gene TRBV18 combines with J gene TRBJ2-1; 9 nucleotides align to TRBD1. This TCR was sampled from a female donor aged 60 or older with stage II lung adenocarcinoma. The sequencing used peripheral blood mononuclear cells, collected before any cancer treatment. The CDR3 protein is CASSPDRGTVPSSYNERFF. The CDR3 DNA sequence: TGTGCCAGCTCCCCGGACAGGGGAACAGTTCCGAGCTCCTACAATGAGCGGTTCTTC.